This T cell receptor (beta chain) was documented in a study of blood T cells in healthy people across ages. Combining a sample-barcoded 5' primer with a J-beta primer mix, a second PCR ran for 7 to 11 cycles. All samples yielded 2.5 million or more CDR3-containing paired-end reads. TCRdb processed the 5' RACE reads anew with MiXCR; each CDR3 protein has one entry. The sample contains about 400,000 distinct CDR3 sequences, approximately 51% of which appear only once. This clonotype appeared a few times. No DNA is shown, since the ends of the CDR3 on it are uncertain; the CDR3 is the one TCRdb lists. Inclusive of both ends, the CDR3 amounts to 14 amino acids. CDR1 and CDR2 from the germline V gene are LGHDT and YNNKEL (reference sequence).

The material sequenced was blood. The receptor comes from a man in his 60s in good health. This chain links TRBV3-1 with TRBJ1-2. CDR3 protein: CASSQDSVRGGYTF.